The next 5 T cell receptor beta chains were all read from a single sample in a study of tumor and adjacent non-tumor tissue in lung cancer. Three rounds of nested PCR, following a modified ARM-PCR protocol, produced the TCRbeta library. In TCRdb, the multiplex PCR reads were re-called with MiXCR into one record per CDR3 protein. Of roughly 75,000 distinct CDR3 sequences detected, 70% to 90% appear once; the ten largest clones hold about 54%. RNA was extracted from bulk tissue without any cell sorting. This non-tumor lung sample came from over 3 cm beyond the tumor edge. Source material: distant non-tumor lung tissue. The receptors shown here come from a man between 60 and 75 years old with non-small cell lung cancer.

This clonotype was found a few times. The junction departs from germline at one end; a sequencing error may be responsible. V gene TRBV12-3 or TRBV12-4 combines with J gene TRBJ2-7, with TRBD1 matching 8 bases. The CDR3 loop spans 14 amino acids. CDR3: CANRGSAGGYEKYF. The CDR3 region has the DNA TGTGCCAACAGGGGGTCGGCAGGGGGCTACGAGAAGTACTTC.

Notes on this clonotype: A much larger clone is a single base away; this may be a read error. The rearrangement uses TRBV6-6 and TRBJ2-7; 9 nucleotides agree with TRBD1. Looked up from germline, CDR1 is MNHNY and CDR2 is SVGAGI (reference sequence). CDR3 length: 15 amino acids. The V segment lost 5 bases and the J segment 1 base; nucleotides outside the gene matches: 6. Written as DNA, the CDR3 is TGTGCCAGCAGTACCCGAGGGACAGGGTCCTACGAGCAGTACTTC. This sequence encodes CASSTRGTGSYEQYF.

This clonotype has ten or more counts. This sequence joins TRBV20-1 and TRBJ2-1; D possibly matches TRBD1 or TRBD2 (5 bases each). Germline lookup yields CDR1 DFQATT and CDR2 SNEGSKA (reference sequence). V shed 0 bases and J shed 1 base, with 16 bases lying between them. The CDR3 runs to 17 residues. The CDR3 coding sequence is TGCAGTGCTAGAGATAGTGGGACCAGGACGTCCTACAATGAGCAGTTCTTC. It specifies CSARDSGTRTSYNEQFF.

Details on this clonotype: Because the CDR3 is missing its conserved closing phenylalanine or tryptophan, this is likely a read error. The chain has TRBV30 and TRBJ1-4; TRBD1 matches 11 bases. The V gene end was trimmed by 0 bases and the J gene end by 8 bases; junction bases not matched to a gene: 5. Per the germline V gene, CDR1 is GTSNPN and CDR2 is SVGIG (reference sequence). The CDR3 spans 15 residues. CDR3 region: CAWSVGQGAQEKLFL. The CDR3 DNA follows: TGTGCCTGGAGTGTTGGACAGGGGGCGCAGGAAAAACTGTTTTTA.

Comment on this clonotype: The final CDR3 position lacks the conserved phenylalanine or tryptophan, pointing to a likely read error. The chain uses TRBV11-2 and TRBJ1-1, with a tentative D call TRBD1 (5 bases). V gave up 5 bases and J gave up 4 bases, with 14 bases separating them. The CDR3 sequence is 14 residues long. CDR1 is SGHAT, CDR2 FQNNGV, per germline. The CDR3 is CASSVVRRGTEAFL. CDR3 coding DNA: TGTGCCAGCAGCGTAGTCCGGAGGGGCACTGAAGCTTTCTTG.